This entry features one T cell receptor (beta chain) sequence. Deletions cut 5 bases from V and 3 bases from J, with 11 bases between. This CDR3 has 13 residues. Germline V gene sequence: CDR1 LNHDA, CDR2 SQIVND (reference sequence). The repertoire was sequenced with immunoSEQ multiplex PCR; TCRdb's copy has only in-frame clones and lacks some. The profile shows about 270,000 clones, 85% to 90% of them singletons. The data were obtained in a study of blood T cell repertoires in COVID-19. Everyone who took part was roughly 18 to 89 years old, and they came from about 25 US areas. The specimen was PBMCs or T cells enriched from blood (not recorded which). This chain connects TRBV19 to TRBJ2-7; a possible D gene is TRBD1 (6 bases). This TCR was recovered from a woman aged 30 to 39 with acute COVID-19. CDR3 coding DNA: TGTGCCAGTAGTGCCGGGACACTCTACGAGCAGTACTTC. Translation: CASSAGTLYEQYF.